This T cell receptor (beta chain) was sequenced in a study of human T cells and chemical hapten exposure. Per germline, CDR1 WSHSY and CDR2 SAAADI. V dropped 0 bases and J dropped 7 bases, with 5 bases sitting between them. This CDR3 has 12 amino acids. Time point meaning: pre-sensitization, week 0. The treatment here: therapeutic diphenylcyclopropenone sensitization with weekly scalp DPC. Total RNA extraction was carried out from unfractionated whole blood. Each CDR3 protein gets one entry after TCRdb re-called the RACE reads with MiXCR. The sample records more than 70,000 distinct CDR3 sequences, 8.5% being singletons.

The TCR originated in a man between 35 and 55 years old with alopecia areata. Some clones in this sample may be carry-over from other donors' samples. The chain recombines TRBV10-2 with TRBJ2-3; D not certain. Specimen: whole blood, collected in connection with sensitization to the hapten diphenylcyclopropenone (DPC). This CDR3 reads CASSESKHTQYF. The CDR3 DNA is TGCGCCAGCAGTGAGTCTAAACATACGCAGTATTTT.